The rows below give T cell receptor beta chains drawn from one sample of a study of blood T cell repertoires in COVID-19. Profiling relied on immunoSEQ multiplex PCR, and the TCRdb table lists in-frame clones only, not all of them. The sample has roughly 300,000 clones, 70% to 90% seen once. Sequencing was performed on PBMCs or T cells enriched from blood (not recorded which). The origin of the receptors is a woman aged 25 to 39 who had recovered from COVID-19. Each CDR3 is given with its conserved first and last residue. D genes are given only for firm matches. Clone size is not always given. Where it is, it says once, few, many or a class for expanded clones.

j_call clone_size v_call d_call cdr3_nt cdr3_aa
TRBJ1-5 - TRBV18 - TGTGCCAGCTCACCACCGAAAGGAGGGGGCAATCAGCCCCAGCATTTT CASSPPKGGGNQPQHF
TRBJ2-1 - TRBV3-1/TRBV3-2 - TGTGCCAGCAGCCCCATACAGGGGGGGTCCTACAATGAGCAGTTCTTC CASSPIQGGSYNEQFF
TRBJ1-2 once TRBV7-2 - TGTGCCAGCAGCTCGTGGACAGCACTGAATGGCTACACCTTC CASSSWTALNGYTF
TRBJ2-7 - TRBV7-9 - TGTGCCAGCAGCTCACGACAGGTGAACTACGAGCAGTACTTC CASSSRQVNYEQYF
TRBJ1-1 few TRBV2 TRBD1 TGTGCCAGCTCAGGGGGAACTGAAGCTTTCTTT CASSGGTEAFF
TRBJ1-1 - TRBV27 - TGTGCCAGCGGTAGGAACACTGAAGCTTTCTTT CASGRNTEAFF
TRBJ1-1 - TRBV12-3/TRBV12-4 - TGTGCCAGCAGTTTAGCGCGGGACACTGAAGCTTTCTTT CASSLARDTEAFF
TRBJ1-1 - TRBV7-9 - TGTGCCAGCAGCTTAGTCGCAGCCCGGGGTGAAGCTTTCTTT CASSLVAARGEAFF
TRBJ1-2 - TRBV2 TRBD1 TGTGCCAGCAGTCGGGACAGGGGGTTTGGCTACACCTTC CASSRDRGFGYTF
TRBJ2-1 - TRBV11-1 TRBD2 TGTGCCAGCAGCTTAGCCCCAAGACTAGCGGGGGGCGACCTCAATGAGCAGTTCTTC CASSLAPRLAGGDLNEQFF
TRBJ1-1 - TRBV6-2/TRBV6-3 - TGTGCCAGCAGTTTGAACAGGGCTGCTGGCGAAGCTTTCTTT CASSLNRAAGEAFF
TRBJ1-2 - TRBV9 - TGTGCCAGCAGCGTAGGAGGCAGAACATATGGCTACACCTTC CASSVGGRTYGYTF
TRBJ1-2 - TRBV19 - TGTGCCAGTAGTCCGCAGGCCGGGGTGTTCGGCTACACCTTC CASSPQAGVFGYTF
TRBJ1-1 few TRBV15 - TGTGCCACCAGCAGACCCGGGTTGGGCACTGAAGCTTTCTTT CATSRPGLGTEAFF
TRBJ2-1 - TRBV27 TRBD1 TGTGCCAGCACTCCAACCAGGGACAGGGGATCCAATGAGCAGTTCTTC CASTPTRDRGSNEQFF
TRBJ1-2 - TRBV5-1 - TGCGCCAGCAGCGGAGAGGCAACTAACTATGGCTACACCTTC CASSGEATNYGYTF
TRBJ1-6 - TRBV27 - TGTGCCAGCAGCCGAACCGGGGAGAATTCACCCCTCCACTTT CASSRTGENSPLHF
TRBJ1-4 few TRBV18 TRBD1 TGTGCCAGCTCCACGGGACAGGGCTATAATGAAAAACTGTTTTTT CASSTGQGYNEKLFF
TRBJ2-3 - TRBV27 TRBD2 TGTGCCAGCAGTGCTAGCGGGGGGGCTCCAGATACGCAGTATTTT CASSASGGAPDTQYF
TRBJ1-1 - TRBV6-4 - TGTGCCAGCACCATCCCCGGGGGGGGCAGGGAAGCTGAAGCTTTCTTT CASTIPGGGREAEAFF
TRBJ2-2 - TRBV19 - TGTGCCAGTAGTTCCACAATCACCGGGGAGCTGTTTTTT CASSSTITGELFF
TRBJ1-2 - TRBV6-5 TRBD1 TGTGCCAGCAGTTACTCACAGGGGGGAAGCGGCTACACCTTC CASSYSQGGSGYTF
TRBJ1-1 - TRBV5-1 TRBD1 TGCGCCAGCAGCACTGGACAGGTACCGGAAGCTTTCTTT CASSTGQVPEAFF
TRBJ1-2 - TRBV27 TRBD1 TGTGCCAGCAGCAGGGGGCGAGGGTATGGCTACACCTTC CASSRGRGYGYTF
TRBJ2-7 - TRBV18 - TGTGCCAGCTCACCTCCGGGGAGCACCTACGAGCAGTACTTC CASSPPGSTYEQYF
TRBJ2-5 - TRBV30 TRBD2 TGTGCCTGGACTCGGGCTAGCGGTGCACTAGCGACCCAGTACTTC CAWTRASGALATQYF
TRBJ1-2 - TRBV7-9 - TGTGCCAGCAGCTTAGTTGTGGGGGCTAGCTATGGCTACACCTTC CASSLVVGASYGYTF
TRBJ1-3 - TRBV6-2/TRBV6-3 TRBD1 TGTGCCAGCAGTTTCCGCGGACAGGCCTCTGGAAACACCATATATTTT CASSFRGQASGNTIYF
TRBJ1-5 - TRBV18 TRBD1 TGTGCCAGCTCACGGGACAGAGATAGCAATCAGCCCCAGCATTTT CASSRDRDSNQPQHF
TRBJ2-3 - TRBV11-2 TRBD2 TGTGCCAGCAGCCGTACGGGGGGAAGCACAGATACGCAGTATTTT CASSRTGGSTDTQYF
TRBJ1-4 - TRBV29-1 - TGCAGCGTTGGGCGGGGGGCTCAGGAAAAACTGTTTTTT CSVGRGAQEKLFF
TRBJ1-2 - TRBV11-2 - TGTGCCAGCAGCAACAGGGATAACTATGGCTACACCTTC CASSNRDNYGYTF
TRBJ2-3 - TRBV4-3 TRBD2 TGCGCCAGCAGCCAAGTAACTAGCGGTCCAGATACGCAGTATTTT CASSQVTSGPDTQYF
TRBJ1-2 - TRBV12-3/TRBV12-4 - TGTGCCAGCAGAGAAGACAGCTATGGCTACACCTTC CASREDSYGYTF
TRBJ2-5 - TRBV14 - TGTGCCAGCAGCAACCTAGGGGTTAAAGAGACCCAGTACTTC CASSNLGVKETQYF
TRBJ1-2 - TRBV19 - TGTGCCAGTATTCGCCGGGACAACAACTATGGCTACACCTTC CASIRRDNNYGYTF
TRBJ1-2 - TRBV12-3/TRBV12-4 - TGTGCCAGCAGTCCCTTAGATGGCTACACCTTC CASSPLDGYTF
TRBJ1-2 once TRBV28 - TGTGCCAGCAGCCAGGGGAGCGGGGATGGCTACACCTTC CASSQGSGDGYTF
TRBJ2-7 - TRBV5-4 TRBD1 TGTGCCAGCAGCTTGCAACAGGGGGTTAACGAGCAGTACTTC CASSLQQGVNEQYF
TRBJ2-5 - TRBV19 - TGTGCCAGTAGTTCCCTGGGGACACCTCAGCAGACCCAGTACTTC CASSSLGTPQQTQYF
TRBJ2-1 - TRBV6-2/TRBV6-3 TRBD2 TGTGCCAGCAGTTACTCCGCCGGGGGGAGGAATGAGCAGTTCTTC CASSYSAGGRNEQFF
TRBJ2-2 - TRBV10-3 TRBD1 TGTGCCATCAGACCGGGACAGGGGGAAACCGGGGAGCTGTTTTTT CAIRPGQGETGELFF
TRBJ1-1 few TRBV5-1 - TGCGCCAGCAGCCCGTTCGGGGGGAACACTGAAGCTTTCTTT CASSPFGGNTEAFF
TRBJ1-1 - TRBV3-1/TRBV3-2 - TGTGCCAGCAGCCAAGGGAGGTGGACTGAAGCTTTCTTT CASSQGRWTEAFF
TRBJ1-3 - TRBV19 - TGTGCCAGCCGAAGGGGGTTGGACACCATATATTTT CASRRGLDTIYF
TRBJ1-2 once TRBV9 - TGTGCCAGCAGCGTAGGCCCCGGGGTAAACTATGGCTACACCTTC CASSVGPGVNYGYTF
TRBJ1-6 - TRBV7-8 - TGTGCCAGCAGCCCCCTCGCAGGGTCGAATTCACCCCTCCACTTT CASSPLAGSNSPLHF
TRBJ2-7 - TRBV7-2 - TGTGCCAGCAGGGCGGTTTCCTACGAGCAGTACTTC CASRAVSYEQYF
TRBJ1-1 - TRBV13 - TGTGCCAGCAGCTTAGGGTCAGGCCAGAACACTGAAGCTTTCTTT CASSLGSGQNTEAFF
TRBJ2-2 - TRBV9 TRBD1 TGTGCCAGCAGCCTAGGGGACAGGGCCCGCACCGGGGAGCTGTTTTTT CASSLGDRARTGELFF
TRBJ1-5 - TRBV15 - TGTGCCACCAGCAGAGGGGTTAGGCAGGGATTCCAGCCCCAGCATTTT CATSRGVRQGFQPQHF
TRBJ2-2 - TRBV7-9 TRBD1 TGTGCCAGCAGCTCACAGGACAGGGCCGGCACCGGGGAGCTGTTTTTT CASSSQDRAGTGELFF
TRBJ1-6 - TRBV30 - TGTGCCTGGAGTCCGGGGACTCTTAATTCACCCCTCCACTTT CAWSPGTLNSPLHF
TRBJ2-7 - TRBV4-1 TRBD2 TGCGCCAGCAGCTATAGTAGCGGGGGCTCTTCCTACGAGCAGTACTTC CASSYSSGGSSYEQYF
TRBJ1-5 - TRBV18 TRBD1 TGTGCCAGCTCAGCTTTGATGACAGGGGCAGATCAGCCCCAGCATTTT CASSALMTGADQPQHF
TRBJ1-2 - TRBV27 - TGTGCCAGCAGTCTCGACCCGACAGGTCGCTATGGCTACACCTTC CASSLDPTGRYGYTF
TRBJ1-5 - TRBV2 - TGTGCCAGCAGTGAAGCTGGGAGTCATCAGCCCCAGCATTTT CASSEAGSHQPQHF